The sequence of this T cell receptor (beta chain) was determined in a study of beta chain features in type 1 diabetes. Study-wide points: Patients with Type 1 diabetes showed moderately but significantly shorter TCRB CDR3s in all four CD4+ subsets. Patients and controls would be equally affected if PCR favored shorter templates.

The CDR3 loop spans 18 amino acids. Germline V gives CDR1 MDHEN, CDR2 SYDVKM. With 5 bases clipped from V and 1 base from J, the junction kept 8 bases outside the gene matches. As every portion of the isolated RNA was reverse transcribed, the sequencing read expressed TCRB transcripts. Profiling relied on immunoSEQ multiplex PCR, and the TCRdb table lists in-frame clones only, not all of them. The table lists under 150,000 clones, about 50% of them singletons. This clone was counted between two and nine times. Its antigen remains unidentified. Each population that was sorted was more than 98% pure. This sequence was found in a man younger than 35 in good health. The J gene is TRBJ2-6, the V gene TRBV28; 10 nucleotides match TRBD1. Material: Tregs from blood. CDR3 coding DNA: TGTGCCAGCAGTCTCAGGACAGGGGGGGGGTCTGGGGCCAACGTCCTGACTTTC. It yields the protein CASSLRTGGGSGANVLTF.